These T cell receptor beta chains were read from a single sample in a study of T cell responses to AZD1222 COVID-19 vaccine. TCRdb keeps only in-frame clones here, not all; method: immunoSEQ multiplex PCR. The repertoire holds some 150,000 clones, with 85% to 90% as singletons. Sequenced material: peripheral blood, taken 28 days after the second AZD1222 dose. These receptors were obtained from an adult who received the AZD1222 COVID-19 vaccine. CDR3s include the opening cysteine and the closing phenylalanine or tryptophan. The D gene is left open where the match is weak. Rows may omit the clone size; those that give it use once, few, many or a size class.

d_gene	abundance	v_gene	j_gene	len	CDR3aa	CDR3nt
TRBD1	.	TRBV28	TRBJ1-2	11	CASSPRGPPTF	TGTGCCAGCAGCCCCAGGGGGCCTCCCACCTTC
.	.	TRBV23-1	TRBJ2-4	17	CASSHPDVRRAKNIQYF	TGCGCCAGCAGTCACCCGGACGTAAGGCGGGCCAAAAACATTCAGTACTTC
.	once	TRBV28	TRBJ1-5	15	CASSTRSGYNQPQHF	TGTGCCAGCAGTACACGATCAGGGTACAATCAGCCCCAGCATTTT
.	.	TRBV7-3	TRBJ2-1	14	CASSPTLSYNEQFF	TGTGCCAGCAGCCCGACCCTTTCCTACAATGAGCAGTTCTTC
.	.	TRBV28	TRBJ2-2	13	CASRQGLTGELFF	TGTGCCAGCAGACAGGGACTAACCGGGGAGCTGTTTTTT
.	.	TRBV5-1	TRBJ2-2	14	CASSFTRNTGELFF	TGCGCCAGCAGCTTTACACGGAACACCGGGGAGCTGTTTTTT
.	.	TRBV11-2	TRBJ2-7	14	CASRIIRGSYEQYF	TGTGCCAGCAGGATCATCCGAGGCTCCTACGAGCAGTACTTC
.	.	TRBV27	TRBJ2-3	12	CASRQLPDTQYF	TGTGCCAGCAGGCAGCTACCAGATACGCAGTATTTT
TRBD2	.	TRBV11-3	TRBJ2-1	16	CASSHRTSGPYNEQFF	TGTGCCAGCAGCCACCGGACTAGCGGGCCCTACAATGAGCAGTTCTTC
.	.	TRBV5-4	TRBJ2-1	15	CASSLGAARDNEQFF	TGTGCCAGCAGCTTGGGGGCTGCAAGGGACAATGAGCAGTTCTTC
TRBD2	.	TRBV9	TRBJ2-5	15	CASSLGAGGGETQYF	TGTGCCAGCAGCTTAGGGGCGGGAGGAGGAGAGACCCAGTACTTC
.	.	TRBV7-2	TRBJ1-4	15	CASSLAGAYNEKLFF	TGTGCCAGCAGCTTAGCAGGAGCTTATAATGAAAAACTGTTTTTT
.	.	TRBV5-4	TRBJ2-5	13	CASSLVGGETQYF	TGTGCCAGCAGCTTGGTCGGGGGAGAGACCCAGTACTTC
TRBD2	.	TRBV2	TRBJ2-3	16	CASKQRGGFSTDTQYF	TGTGCCAGCAAACAGCGCGGGGGATTTAGCACAGATACGCAGTATTTT
.	.	TRBV28	TRBJ2-6	15	CASSFSGTGANVLTF	TGTGCCAGCAGTTTTTCAGGGACTGGGGCCAACGTCCTGACTTTC
.	.	TRBV11-1	TRBJ1-1	13	CASSRLGGTEAFF	TGTGCCAGCAGCAGGCTCGGGGGCACTGAAGCTTTCTTT
.	.	TRBV6-4	TRBJ2-4	17	CASSEVGERLAKNIQYF	TGTGCCAGCAGTGAGGTCGGGGAGCGGCTAGCCAAAAACATTCAGTACTTC
.	once	TRBV10-3	TRBJ1-2	13	CAISGGILYGYTF	TGTGCCATCAGTGGGGGGATCCTCTATGGCTACACCTTC
.	.	TRBV7-9	TRBJ1-5	16	CASSSGSGTSNQPQHF	TGTGCCAGCAGCTCTGGGTCAGGGACGAGCAATCAGCCCCAGCATTTT
TRBD1	.	TRBV29-1	TRBJ1-1	15	CSVYILDRRRTEAFF	TGCAGCGTTTATATCCTGGACAGGAGAAGGACTGAAGCTTTCTTT
.	.	TRBV5-1	TRBJ2-3	12	CASSFGADTQYF	TGCGCCAGCAGCTTTGGCGCAGATACGCAGTATTTT
TRBD1	.	TRBV3-1/TRBV3-2	TRBJ1-4	15	CASSLGSGQAEKLFF	TGTGCCAGCAGCTTGGGTTCGGGACAGGCTGAAAAACTGTTTTTT
.	.	TRBV5-1	TRBJ2-1	14	CASSGSGANNEQFF	TGCGCCAGCAGCGGCTCCGGGGCCAACAATGAGCAGTTCTTC
.	.	TRBV19	TRBJ1-5	16	CASSIVGGVSNQPQHF	TGTGCCAGTAGTATAGTGGGGGGGGTTAGCAATCAGCCCCAGCATTTT
.	.	TRBV4-3	TRBJ2-5	15	CASSPMLGGQETQYF	TGCGCCAGCAGCCCCATGTTAGGGGGCCAAGAGACCCAGTACTTC
.	.	TRBV29-1	TRBJ1-1	10	CSVDQAEAFF	TGCAGCGTTGATCAAGCTGAAGCTTTCTTT
TRBD2	.	TRBV30	TRBJ2-1	15	CAWSLLAGAYNEQFF	TGTGCCTGGAGTTTGCTAGCGGGAGCCTACAATGAGCAGTTCTTC
.	.	TRBV28	TRBJ2-7	12	CASSLGSYEQYF	TGTGCCAGCAGTTTAGGATCCTACGAGCAGTACTTC
.	.	TRBV11-3	TRBJ1-3	15	CASSPLPKPGNTIYF	TGTGCCAGCAGCCCGTTACCCAAGCCCGGAAACACCATATATTTT
.	.	TRBV19	TRBJ2-3	14	CASSIGEFADTQYF	TGTGCCAGTAGTATCGGGGAGTTCGCAGATACGCAGTATTTT
.	.	TRBV7-3	TRBJ2-6	18	CASSAVGTSSSGANVLTF	TGTGCCAGCAGCGCCGTCGGGACATCCAGCTCTGGGGCCAACGTCCTGACTTTC
TRBD1	.	TRBV6-1	TRBJ1-4	16	CASSDDRVWTNEKLFF	TGTGCCAGCAGTGATGACAGGGTATGGACTAATGAAAAACTGTTTTTT
.	once	TRBV4-3	TRBJ1-2	15	CASSQESGRTWGYTF	TGCGCCAGCAGCCAAGAATCGGGACGAACCTGGGGATACACCTTC
.	.	TRBV7-3	TRBJ2-1	18	CASSLTLGERAGNNEQFF	TGTGCCAGCAGCTTAACGTTAGGGGAGCGGGCAGGAAACAATGAGCAGTTCTTC
.	.	TRBV6-2/TRBV6-3	TRBJ2-4	14	CASSSPARVGIQYF	TGTGCCAGCAGTTCGCCGGCCAGGGTGGGCATTCAGTACTTC